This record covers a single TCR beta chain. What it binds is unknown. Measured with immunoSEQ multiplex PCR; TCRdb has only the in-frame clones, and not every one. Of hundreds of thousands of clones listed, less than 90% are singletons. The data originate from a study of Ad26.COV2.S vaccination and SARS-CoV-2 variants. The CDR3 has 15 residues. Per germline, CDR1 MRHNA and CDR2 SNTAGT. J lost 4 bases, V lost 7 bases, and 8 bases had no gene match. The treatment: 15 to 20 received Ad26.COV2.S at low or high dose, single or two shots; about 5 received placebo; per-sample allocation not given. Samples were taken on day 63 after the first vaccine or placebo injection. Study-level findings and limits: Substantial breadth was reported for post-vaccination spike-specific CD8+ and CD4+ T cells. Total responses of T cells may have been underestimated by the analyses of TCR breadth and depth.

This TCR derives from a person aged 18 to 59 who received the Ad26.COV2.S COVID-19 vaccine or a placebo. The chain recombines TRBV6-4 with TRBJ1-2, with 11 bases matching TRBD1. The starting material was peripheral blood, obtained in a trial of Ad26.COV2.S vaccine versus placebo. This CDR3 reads CASNPSGTGGYGYTF. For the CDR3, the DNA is TGTGCCAGCAATCCATCCGGGACAGGGGGCTATGGCTACACCTTC.